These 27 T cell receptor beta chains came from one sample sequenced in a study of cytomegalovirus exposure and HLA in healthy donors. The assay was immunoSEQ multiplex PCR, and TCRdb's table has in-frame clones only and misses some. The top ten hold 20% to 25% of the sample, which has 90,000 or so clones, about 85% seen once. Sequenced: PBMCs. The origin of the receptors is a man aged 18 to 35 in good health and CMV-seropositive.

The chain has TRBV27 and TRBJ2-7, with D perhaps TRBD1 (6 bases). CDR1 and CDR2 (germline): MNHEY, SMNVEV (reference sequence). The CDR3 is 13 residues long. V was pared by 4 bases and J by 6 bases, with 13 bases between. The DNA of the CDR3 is TGTGCCAGCAGTTCTACAGGGTACGGCGAGCAGTACTTC. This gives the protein CASSSTGYGEQYF.

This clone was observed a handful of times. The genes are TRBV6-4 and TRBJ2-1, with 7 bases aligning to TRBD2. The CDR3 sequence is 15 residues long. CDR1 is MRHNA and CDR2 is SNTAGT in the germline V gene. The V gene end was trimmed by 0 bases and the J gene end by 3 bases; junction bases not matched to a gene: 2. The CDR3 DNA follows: TGTGCCAGCAGTGACTCGGCGGGAGACTACAATGAGCAGTTCTTC. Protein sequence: CASSDSAGDYNEQFF.

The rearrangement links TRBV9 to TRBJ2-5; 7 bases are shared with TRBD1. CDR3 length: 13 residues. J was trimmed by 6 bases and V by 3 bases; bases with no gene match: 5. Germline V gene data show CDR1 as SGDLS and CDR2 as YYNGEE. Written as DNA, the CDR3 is TGTGCCAGCAGCGACAGGGGTACCCAGACCCAGTACTTC. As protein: CASSDRGTQTQYF.

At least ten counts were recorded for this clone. The CDR3 DNA sequence: TGTGCCAGCAGCTTGGCGGCCAGCCGGGATCAGCCCCAGCATTTT. It yields the protein CASSLAASRDQPQHF. The rearrangement uses TRBV5-6 and TRBJ1-5; the D is unclear. The germline CDR1 and CDR2 sequences are SGHDT and YYEEEE. The ends were cut back, 0 bases at V and 5 bases at J, with 12 bases in the middle. CDR3 length equals 15 residues.

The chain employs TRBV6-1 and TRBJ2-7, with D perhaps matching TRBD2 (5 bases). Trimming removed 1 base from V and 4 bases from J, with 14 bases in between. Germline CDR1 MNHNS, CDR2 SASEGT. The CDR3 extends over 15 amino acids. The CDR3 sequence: CASSEGRQVRYEQYV. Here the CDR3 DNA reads TGTGCCAGCAGTGAAGGGAGGCAGGTTAGGTACGAGCAGTACGTC.

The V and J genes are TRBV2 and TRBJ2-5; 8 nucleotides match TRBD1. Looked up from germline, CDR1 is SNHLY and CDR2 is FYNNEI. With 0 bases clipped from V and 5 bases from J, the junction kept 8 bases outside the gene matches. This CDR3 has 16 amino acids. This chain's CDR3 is CASSEAFGQGRETQYF. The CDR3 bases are TGTGCCAGCAGTGAAGCTTTCGGACAGGGTCGGGAGACCCAGTACTTC.

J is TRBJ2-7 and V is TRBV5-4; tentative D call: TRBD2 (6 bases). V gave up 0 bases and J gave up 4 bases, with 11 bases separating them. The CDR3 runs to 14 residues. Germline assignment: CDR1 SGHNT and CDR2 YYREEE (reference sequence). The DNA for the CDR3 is TGTGCCAGCAGCTTGGGGCTAGCGTCGTACGAGCAGTACTTC. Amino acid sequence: CASSLGLASYEQYF.

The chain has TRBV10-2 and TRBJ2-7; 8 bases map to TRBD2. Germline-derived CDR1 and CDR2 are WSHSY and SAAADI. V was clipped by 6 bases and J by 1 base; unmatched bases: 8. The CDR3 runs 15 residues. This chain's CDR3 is CASRAWTSSSYEQYF. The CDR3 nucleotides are TGCGCCAGCAGGGCATGGACTAGCTCATCCTACGAGCAGTACTTC.

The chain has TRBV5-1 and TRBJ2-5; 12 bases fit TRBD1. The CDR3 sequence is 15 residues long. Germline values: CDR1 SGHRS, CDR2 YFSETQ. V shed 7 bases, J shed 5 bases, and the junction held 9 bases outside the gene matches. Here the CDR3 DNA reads TGCGCCAGCGGCCCCGGGACAGGGGGCTATGAGACCCAGTACTTC. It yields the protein CASGPGTGGYETQYF. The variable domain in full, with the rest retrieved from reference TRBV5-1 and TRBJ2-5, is KAGVTQTPRYLIKTRGQQVTLSCSPISGHRSVSWYQQTPGQGLQFLFEYFSETQRNKGNFPGRFSGRQFSNSRSEMNVSTLELGDSALYLCASGPGTGGYETQYFGPGTRLLVL.

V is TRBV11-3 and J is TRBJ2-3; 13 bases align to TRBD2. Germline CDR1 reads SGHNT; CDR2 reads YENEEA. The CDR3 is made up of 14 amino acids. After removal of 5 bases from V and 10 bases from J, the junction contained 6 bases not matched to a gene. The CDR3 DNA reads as TGTGCCAGCAGCCCGGGACTAGCGGGGAATGCGCAGTATTTT. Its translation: CASSPGLAGNAQYF.

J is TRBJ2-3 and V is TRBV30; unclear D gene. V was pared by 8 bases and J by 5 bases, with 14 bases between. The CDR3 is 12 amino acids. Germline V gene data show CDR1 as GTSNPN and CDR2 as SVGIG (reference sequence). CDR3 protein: CAHQRTIDTQYF. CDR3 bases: TGTGCCCACCAGCGAACCATAGATACGCAGTATTTT.

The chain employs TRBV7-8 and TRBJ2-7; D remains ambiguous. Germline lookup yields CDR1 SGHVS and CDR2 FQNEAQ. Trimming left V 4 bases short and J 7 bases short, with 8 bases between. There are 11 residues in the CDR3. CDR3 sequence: CASSSPLEQYF. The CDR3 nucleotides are TGTGCCAGCAGCTCCCCCTTGGAGCAGTACTTC.

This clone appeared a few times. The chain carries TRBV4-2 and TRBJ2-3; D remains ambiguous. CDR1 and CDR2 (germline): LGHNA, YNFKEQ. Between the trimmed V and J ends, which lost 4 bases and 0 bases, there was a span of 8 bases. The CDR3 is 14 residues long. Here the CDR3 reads CASSPDTSTDTQYF. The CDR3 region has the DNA TGTGCCAGCAGCCCAGATACTAGCACAGATACGCAGTATTTT.

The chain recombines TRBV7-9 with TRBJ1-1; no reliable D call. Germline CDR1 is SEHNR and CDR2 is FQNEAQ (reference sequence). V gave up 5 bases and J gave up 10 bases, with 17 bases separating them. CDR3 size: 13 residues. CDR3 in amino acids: CASSAPRGSVAFF. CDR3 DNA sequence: TGTGCCAGCAGCGCCCCAAGAGGCTCGGTAGCTTTCTTT.

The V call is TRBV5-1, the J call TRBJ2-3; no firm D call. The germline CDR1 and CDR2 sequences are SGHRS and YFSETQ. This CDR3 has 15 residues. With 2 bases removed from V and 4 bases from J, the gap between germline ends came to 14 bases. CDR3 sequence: CASSFWQQTADTQYF. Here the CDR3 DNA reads TGCGCCAGCAGCTTCTGGCAGCAAACAGCAGATACGCAGTATTTT. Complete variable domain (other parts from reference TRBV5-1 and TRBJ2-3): KAGVTQTPRYLIKTRGQQVTLSCSPISGHRSVSWYQQTPGQGLQFLFEYFSETQRNKGNFPGRFSGRQFSNSRSEMNVSTLELGDSALYLCASSFWQQTADTQYFGPGTRLTVL.

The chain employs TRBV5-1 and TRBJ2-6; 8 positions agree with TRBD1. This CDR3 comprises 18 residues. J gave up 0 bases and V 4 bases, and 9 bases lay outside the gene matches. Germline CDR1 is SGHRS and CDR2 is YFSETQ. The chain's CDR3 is CASSRTQGVFSGANVLTF. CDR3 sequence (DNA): TGCGCCAGCAGCCGGACACAGGGGGTTTTCTCTGGGGCCAACGTCCTGACTTTC.

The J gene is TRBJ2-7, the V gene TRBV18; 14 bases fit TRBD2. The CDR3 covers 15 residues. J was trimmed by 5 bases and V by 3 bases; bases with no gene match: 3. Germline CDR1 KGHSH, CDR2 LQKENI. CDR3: CASSPGTSGGDEQYF. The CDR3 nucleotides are TGTGCCAGCTCACCCGGGACTAGCGGGGGAGACGAGCAGTACTTC.

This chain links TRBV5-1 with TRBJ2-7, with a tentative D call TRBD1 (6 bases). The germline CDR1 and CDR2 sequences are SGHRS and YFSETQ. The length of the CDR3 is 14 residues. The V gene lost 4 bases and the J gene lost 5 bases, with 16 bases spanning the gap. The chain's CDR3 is CASSGRQVGDEQYV. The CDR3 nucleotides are TGCGCCAGCAGCGGGAGACAGGTAGGCGACGAGCAGTACGTC.

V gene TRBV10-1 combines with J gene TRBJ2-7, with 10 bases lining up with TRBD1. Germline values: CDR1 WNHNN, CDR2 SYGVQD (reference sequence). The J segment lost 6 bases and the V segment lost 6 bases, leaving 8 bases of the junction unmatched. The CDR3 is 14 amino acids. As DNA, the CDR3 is TGCGCCAGCAGGGAGGGACAGGGGTTAGGCGAGCAGTACGTC. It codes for CASREGQGLGEQYV.

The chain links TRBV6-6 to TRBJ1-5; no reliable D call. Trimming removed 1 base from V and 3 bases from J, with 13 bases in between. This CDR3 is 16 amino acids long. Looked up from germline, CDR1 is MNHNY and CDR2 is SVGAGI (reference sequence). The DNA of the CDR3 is TGTGCCAGCAGTTACTTGGGCAGATCAGTCAATCAGCCCCAGCATTTT. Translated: CASSYLGRSVNQPQHF.

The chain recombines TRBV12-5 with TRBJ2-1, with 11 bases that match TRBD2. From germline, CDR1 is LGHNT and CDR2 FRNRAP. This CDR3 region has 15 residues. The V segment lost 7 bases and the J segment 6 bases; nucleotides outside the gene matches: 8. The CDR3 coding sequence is TGTGCTAGTGCCACCACTAGCGGGAGTGGCAATGAGCAGTTCTTC. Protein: CASATTSGSGNEQFF.

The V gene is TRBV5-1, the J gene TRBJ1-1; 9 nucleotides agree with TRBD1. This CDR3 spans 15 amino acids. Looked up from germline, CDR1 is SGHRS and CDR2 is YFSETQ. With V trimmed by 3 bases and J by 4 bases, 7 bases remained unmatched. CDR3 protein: CASSSQGARTTEAFF. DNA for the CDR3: TGCGCCAGCAGCTCACAGGGGGCGCGGACCACTGAAGCTTTCTTT.

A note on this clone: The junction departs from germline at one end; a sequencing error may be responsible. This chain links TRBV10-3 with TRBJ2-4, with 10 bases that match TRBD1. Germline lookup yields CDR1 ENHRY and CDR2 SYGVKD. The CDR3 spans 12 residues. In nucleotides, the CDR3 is TGTGCCATCAGTGAGGGGGGACAGGGGTTGGACTTC. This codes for CAISEGGQGLDF.

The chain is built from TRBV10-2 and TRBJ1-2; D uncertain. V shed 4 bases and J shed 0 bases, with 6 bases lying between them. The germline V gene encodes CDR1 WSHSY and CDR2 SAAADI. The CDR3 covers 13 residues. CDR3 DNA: TGCGCCAGCAGTGCCGGGGCTAACTATGGCTACACCTTC. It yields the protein CASSAGANYGYTF.

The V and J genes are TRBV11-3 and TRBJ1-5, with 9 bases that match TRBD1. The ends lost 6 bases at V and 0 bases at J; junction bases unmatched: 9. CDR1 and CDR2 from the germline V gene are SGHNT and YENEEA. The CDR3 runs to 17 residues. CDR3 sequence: CASSQQGAGASNQPQHF. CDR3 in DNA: TGTGCCAGCAGTCAACAGGGGGCTGGGGCTAGCAATCAGCCCCAGCATTTT.

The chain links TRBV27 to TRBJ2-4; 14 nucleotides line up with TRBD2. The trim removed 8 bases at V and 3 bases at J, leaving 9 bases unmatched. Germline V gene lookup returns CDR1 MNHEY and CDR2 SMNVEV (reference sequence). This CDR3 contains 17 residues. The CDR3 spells CASYGTSGSLDKNIQYF. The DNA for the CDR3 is TGTGCCAGCTACGGGACTAGCGGGAGCTTAGACAAAAACATTCAGTACTTC.

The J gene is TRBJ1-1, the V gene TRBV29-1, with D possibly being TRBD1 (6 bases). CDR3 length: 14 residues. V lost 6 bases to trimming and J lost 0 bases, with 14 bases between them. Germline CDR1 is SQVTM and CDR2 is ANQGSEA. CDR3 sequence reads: CSVAGQMMNTEAFF. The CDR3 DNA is TGCAGCGTCGCCGGACAGATGATGAACACTGAAGCTTTCTTT.